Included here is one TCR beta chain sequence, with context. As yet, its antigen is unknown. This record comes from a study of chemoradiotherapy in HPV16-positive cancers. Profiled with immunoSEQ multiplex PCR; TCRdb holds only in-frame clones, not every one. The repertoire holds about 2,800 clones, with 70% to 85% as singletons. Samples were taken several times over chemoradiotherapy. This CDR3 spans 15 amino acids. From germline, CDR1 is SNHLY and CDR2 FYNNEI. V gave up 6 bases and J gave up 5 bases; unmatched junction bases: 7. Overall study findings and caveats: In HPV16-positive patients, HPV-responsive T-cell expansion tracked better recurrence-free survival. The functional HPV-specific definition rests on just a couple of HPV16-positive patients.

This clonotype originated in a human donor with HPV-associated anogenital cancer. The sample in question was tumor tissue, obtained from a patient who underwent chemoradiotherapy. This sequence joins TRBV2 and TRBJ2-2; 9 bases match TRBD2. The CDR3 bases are TGTGCCAGCAGCAAGGGCGGGAGGGGAACCGGGGAGCTGTTTTTT. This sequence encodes CASSKGGRGTGELFF. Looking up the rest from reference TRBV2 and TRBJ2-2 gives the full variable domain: EPEVTQTPSHQVTQMGQEVILRCVPISNHLYFYWYRQILGQKVEFLVSFYNNEISEKSEIFDDQFSVERPDGSNFTLKIRSTKLEDSAMYFCASSKGGRGTGELFFGEGSRLTVL.